This T cell receptor (beta chain) was sequenced in a study of T-cell reconstitution after alpha-beta-depleted transplantation in children. The authors prepared the TCRbeta library with unique molecular identifiers. TCRdb analysed the PCR reads with MiXCR anew, one entry per CDR3 protein. This sample has 250,000 to 350,000 distinct CDR3 sequences; approximately 23% occur once, and the top ten carry 9.5% to 12%. This clonotype was seen a few times. Its antigen is not known. Study outcomes and limitations: Most T-cell counts and diversity one year after the transplant came from T cells that were newly produced. Some patients showed high day-60 TCRbeta diversity, which derived from surviving recipient T cells and thymic progenitors.

The CDR3 is made up of 17 amino acids. V gave up 0 bases and J gave up 0 bases, with 12 bases separating them. Germline V gene sequence: CDR1 DFQATT, CDR2 SNEGSKA (reference sequence). This sample comprised PBMCs, mostly from graft donor cells, obtained 180 days after TCRalphabeta/CD19-depleted stem cell transplant. The TCR was taken from a male patient between 5 and 17 years old who had a stem cell transplant for acute lymphoblastic leukemia, so the T cells may come from the graft donor. The chain combines TRBV20-1 with TRBJ1-6; no definite D call. The DNA for the CDR3 is TGCAGTGCTAGAGATCTTGGCCGGAGCTCCTATAATTCACCCCTCCACTTT. It translates to CSARDLGRSSYNSPLHF.